This TCR beta chain was identified during a study of T-cell reconstitution after alpha-beta-depleted transplantation in children. Broader study findings: Newly generated T cells supplied most T-cell counts and diversity one year post-transplant. Reportedly, roughly two months post-transplant, alpha-beta T cells arose from several hundred expanded graft clones. Some patients owed their high day-60 TCRbeta diversity to surviving recipient T cells and thymic progenitors.

The library targeted TCRbeta and was prepared with unique molecular identifiers. MiXCR, applied by TCRdb to the PCR reads, yields one record per CDR3 protein. The sample consists of roughly 52,000 distinct CDR3 sequences, over 4.5% of them appearing once. CDR1 is SGHNT, CDR2 YENEEA, per germline. V shed 4 bases and J shed 2 bases, with 12 bases lying between them. The CDR3 totals 14 residues. This clonotype showed up many times. What it binds is unknown. Sample: PBMCs, mostly from graft donor cells, taken 60 days after TCRalphabeta/CD19-depleted stem cell transplant. This TCR was sampled from a female patient under 10 years old who had a stem cell transplant for aplastic anemia, so the T cells may come from the graft donor. V gene TRBV11-3 combines with J gene TRBJ2-7; D gene unclear. The CDR3 loop reads CASSSTSNPYEQYF. Here the CDR3 DNA reads TGTGCCAGCAGCTCAACGTCTAATCCCTACGAGCAGTACTTC.